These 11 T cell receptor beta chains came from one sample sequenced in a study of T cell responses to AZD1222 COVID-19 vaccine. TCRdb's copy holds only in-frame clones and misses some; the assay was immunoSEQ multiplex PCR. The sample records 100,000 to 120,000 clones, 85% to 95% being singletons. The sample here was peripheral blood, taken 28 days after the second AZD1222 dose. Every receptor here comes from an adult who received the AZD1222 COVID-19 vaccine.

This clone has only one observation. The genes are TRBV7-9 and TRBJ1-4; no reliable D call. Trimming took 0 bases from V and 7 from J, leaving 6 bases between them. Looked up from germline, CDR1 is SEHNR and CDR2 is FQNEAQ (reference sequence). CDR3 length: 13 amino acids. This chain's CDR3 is CASSLAGSEKLFF. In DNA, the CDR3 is TGTGCCAGCAGCTTAGCGGGATCTGAAAAACTGTTTTTT.

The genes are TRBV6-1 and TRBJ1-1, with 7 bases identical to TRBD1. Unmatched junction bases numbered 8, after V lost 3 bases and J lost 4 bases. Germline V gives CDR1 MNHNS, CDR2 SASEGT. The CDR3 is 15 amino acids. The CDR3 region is CASSEWRQGFTEAFF. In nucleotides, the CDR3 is TGTGCCAGCAGTGAGTGGCGACAGGGCTTCACTGAAGCTTTCTTT.

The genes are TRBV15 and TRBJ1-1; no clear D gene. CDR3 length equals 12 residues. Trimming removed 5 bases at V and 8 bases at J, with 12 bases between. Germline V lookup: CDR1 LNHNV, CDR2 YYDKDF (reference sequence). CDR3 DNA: TGTGCCACCAGCCCGAGGAGGGAAGAAGCTTTCTTT. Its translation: CATSPRREEAFF.

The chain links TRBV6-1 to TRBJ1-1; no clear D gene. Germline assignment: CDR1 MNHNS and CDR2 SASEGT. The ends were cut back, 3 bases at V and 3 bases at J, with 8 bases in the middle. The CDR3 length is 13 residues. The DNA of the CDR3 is TGTGCCAGCAGTGAGGTTCAGTACACTGAAGCTTTCTTT. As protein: CASSEVQYTEAFF.

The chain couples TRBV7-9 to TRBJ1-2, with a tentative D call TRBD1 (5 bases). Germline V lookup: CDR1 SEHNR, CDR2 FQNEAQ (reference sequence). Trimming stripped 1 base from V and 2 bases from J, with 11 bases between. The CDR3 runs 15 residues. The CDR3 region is CASSLGQPGNYGYTF. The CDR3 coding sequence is TGTGCCAGCAGCTTAGGACAGCCCGGGAACTATGGCTACACCTTC.

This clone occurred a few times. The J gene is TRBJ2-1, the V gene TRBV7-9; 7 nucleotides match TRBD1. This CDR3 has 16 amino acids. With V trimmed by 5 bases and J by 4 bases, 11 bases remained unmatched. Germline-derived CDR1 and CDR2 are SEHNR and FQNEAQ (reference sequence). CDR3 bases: TGTGCCAGCAGCGGCGTCGAGGGGGCGAGTTACAATGAGCAGTTCTTC. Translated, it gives CASSGVEGASYNEQFF.

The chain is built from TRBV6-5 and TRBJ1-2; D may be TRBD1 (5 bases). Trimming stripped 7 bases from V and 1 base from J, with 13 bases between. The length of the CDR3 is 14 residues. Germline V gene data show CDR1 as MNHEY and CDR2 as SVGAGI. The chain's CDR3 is CASMAGANNYGYTF. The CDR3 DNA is TGTGCCAGCATGGCTGGGGCTAATAACTATGGCTACACCTTC.

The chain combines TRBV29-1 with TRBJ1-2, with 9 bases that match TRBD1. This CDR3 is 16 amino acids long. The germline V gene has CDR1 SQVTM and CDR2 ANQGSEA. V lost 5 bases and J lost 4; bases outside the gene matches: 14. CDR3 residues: CSVLSGQGKGGYGYTF. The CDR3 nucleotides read TGCAGCGTTCTTTCAGGACAGGGGAAGGGAGGCTATGGCTACACCTTC.

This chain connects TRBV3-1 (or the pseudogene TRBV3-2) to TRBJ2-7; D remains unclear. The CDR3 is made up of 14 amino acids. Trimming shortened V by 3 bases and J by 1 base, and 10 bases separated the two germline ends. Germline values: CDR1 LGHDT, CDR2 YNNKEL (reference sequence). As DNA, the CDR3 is TGTGCCAGCAGCCAGCTCGTCGGGTCCTACGAGCAGTACTTC. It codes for CASSQLVGSYEQYF.

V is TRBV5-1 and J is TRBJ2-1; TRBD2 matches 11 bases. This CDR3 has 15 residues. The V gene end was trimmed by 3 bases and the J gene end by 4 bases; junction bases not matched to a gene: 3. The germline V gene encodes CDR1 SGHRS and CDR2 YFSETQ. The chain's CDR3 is CASSSGTSGYNEQFF. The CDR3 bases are TGCGCCAGCAGCTCCGGGACTAGCGGATACAATGAGCAGTTCTTC.

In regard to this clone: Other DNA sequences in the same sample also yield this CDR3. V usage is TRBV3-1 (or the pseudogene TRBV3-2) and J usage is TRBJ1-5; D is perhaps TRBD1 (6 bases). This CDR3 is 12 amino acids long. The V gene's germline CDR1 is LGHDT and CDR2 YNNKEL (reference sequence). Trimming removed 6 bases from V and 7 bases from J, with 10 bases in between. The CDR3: CASSQQGQPQHF. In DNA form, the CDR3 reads TGTGCCAGCAGTCAACAGGGACAGCCCCAGCATTTT.